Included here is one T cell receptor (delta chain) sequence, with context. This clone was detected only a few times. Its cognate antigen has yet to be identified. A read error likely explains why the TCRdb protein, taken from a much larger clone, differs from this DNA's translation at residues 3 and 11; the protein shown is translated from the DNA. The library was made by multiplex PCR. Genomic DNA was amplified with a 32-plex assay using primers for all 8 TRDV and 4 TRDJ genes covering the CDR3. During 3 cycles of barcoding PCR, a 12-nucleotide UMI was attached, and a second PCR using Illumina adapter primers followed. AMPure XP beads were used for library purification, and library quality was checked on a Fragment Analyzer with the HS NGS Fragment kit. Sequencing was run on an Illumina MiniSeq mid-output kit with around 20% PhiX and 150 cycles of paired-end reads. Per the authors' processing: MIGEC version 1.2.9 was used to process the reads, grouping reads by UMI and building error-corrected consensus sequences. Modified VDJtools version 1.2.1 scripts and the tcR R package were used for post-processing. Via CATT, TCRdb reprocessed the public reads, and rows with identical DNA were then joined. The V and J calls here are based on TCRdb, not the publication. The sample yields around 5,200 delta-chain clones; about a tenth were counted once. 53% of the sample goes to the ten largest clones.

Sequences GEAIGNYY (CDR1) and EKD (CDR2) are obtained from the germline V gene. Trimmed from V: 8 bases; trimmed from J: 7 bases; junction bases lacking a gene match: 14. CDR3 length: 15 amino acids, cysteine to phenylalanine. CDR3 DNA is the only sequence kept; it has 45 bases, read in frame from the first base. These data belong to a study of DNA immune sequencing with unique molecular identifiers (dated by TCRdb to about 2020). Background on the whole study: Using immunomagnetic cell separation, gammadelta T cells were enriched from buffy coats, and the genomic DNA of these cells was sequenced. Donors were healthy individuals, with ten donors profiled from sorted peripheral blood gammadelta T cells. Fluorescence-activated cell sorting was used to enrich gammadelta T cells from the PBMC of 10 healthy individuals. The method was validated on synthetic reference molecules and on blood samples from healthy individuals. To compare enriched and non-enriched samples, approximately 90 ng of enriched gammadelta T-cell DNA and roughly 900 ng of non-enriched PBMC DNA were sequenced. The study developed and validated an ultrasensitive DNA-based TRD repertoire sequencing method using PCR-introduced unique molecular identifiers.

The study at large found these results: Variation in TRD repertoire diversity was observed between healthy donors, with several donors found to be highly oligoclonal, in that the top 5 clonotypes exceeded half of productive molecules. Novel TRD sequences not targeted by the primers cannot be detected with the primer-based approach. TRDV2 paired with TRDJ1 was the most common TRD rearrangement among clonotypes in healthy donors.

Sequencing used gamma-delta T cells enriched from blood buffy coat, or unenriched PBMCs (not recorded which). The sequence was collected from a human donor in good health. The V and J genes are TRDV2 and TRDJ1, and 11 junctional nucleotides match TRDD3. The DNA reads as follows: TGTGCCTTTGCCCAACTGGGGGATAGGGACGTTAAACTCATCTTT. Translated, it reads CAFAQLGDRDVKLIF.